A single T cell receptor (beta chain) is shown here with its context. The sample originates from a study of blood T cell repertoires in COVID-19. At the level of the study: Samples came from the United States, Italy and Spain, spanning acute and convalescent COVID-19. T cells, B-cell-depleted T cells, or PBMCs supplied cDNA or gDNA.

Original methodology: For nucleated cells, counts were estimated from reference gene primer amplification. The method was immunoSEQ multiplex PCR; TCRdb's version includes in-frame clones alone and lacks a portion of them. V, J and clone size were drawn from that table, and D and trimming were deduced from the DNA. Of tens of thousands of clones in the sample, 70% to 80% were seen once. Input material: peripheral blood. The TCR sequence derives from a woman between 65 and 79 years old with acute or convalescent COVID-19.

The CDR3 spells CAISESGYREGQPQHF. CDR3 nucleotide sequence: TGTGCCATCAGTGAGTCAGGATACAGGGAGGGACAGCCCCAGCATTTT. This chain links TRBV10-3 with TRBJ1-5; D might be TRBD1 (6 bases). Trimming took 0 bases from V and 7 from J, leaving 16 bases between them. CDR1 is ENHRY, CDR2 SYGVKD, per germline. The CDR3 consists of 16 residues.